This T cell receptor (beta chain) is from a study of blood T cell repertoires in COVID-19. V lost 1 base and J 12 bases, leaving 7 bases between the germline ends. Germline V gene sequence: CDR1 SGHTA, CDR2 FQGNSA. The CDR3 is 12 residues long. Here immunoSEQ multiplex PCR was the method, and the copy in TCRdb shows in-frame clones only, minus some. The repertoire consists of around 380,000 clones, with 87% occurring once and the leading ten covering approximately 1.2%. Sequencing was carried out using PBMCs or T cells enriched from blood (not recorded which). The chain joins TRBV7-2 to TRBJ1-6, with D uncertain. The receptor's source is a man younger than 40 who had recovered from COVID-19. CDR3 loop: CASSLVGRPLHF. CDR3 DNA sequence: TGTGCCAGCAGCTTAGTGGGGAGACCCCTCCACTTT.